A selection of T cell receptor beta chains follows, all from one sample in a study of breast tumors, draining lymph nodes, adjacent tissues. TCRdb processed the multiplex PCR reads anew with MiXCR; each CDR3 protein has one entry. This table holds 250,000 or so distinct CDR3 sequences, 30% to 35% found once. The sample comprised axillary lymph node tissue. These TCRs come from a female donor with breast cancer. Some clones in this sample may be carry-over from other donors' samples. CDR3s include the opening cysteine and the closing phenylalanine or tryptophan.

v_call: TRBV29-1; cdr3_aa: CSVNKPGQLNYGYTF
v_call: TRBV13; cdr3_aa: CASSSGTSGRRDNEQFF
v_call: TRBV19; cdr3_aa: CASSPTGRALKRAQHF
v_call: TRBV7-6; cdr3_aa: CASSPAVDAYNEQFF
v_call: TRBV28; cdr3_aa: CGSSPRHLYEQYF
v_call: TRBV24-1; cdr3_aa: CATSGREEPYNEQFF
v_call: TRBV6-1; cdr3_aa: CASSEGTASEKLFF
v_call: TRBV20-1; cdr3_aa: CSAREVGNQPQHF
v_call: TRBV7-9; cdr3_aa: CASSVHRGSEETQHF
v_call: TRBV24-1; cdr3_aa: CATSDLRDQPQHF
v_call: TRBV6-5; cdr3_aa: CASSYEPGNTDTQYF
v_call: TRBV11-2; cdr3_aa: CASSLVPGDYGYTF
v_call: TRBV6-6; cdr3_aa: CASLPLGGTTYEQYF
v_call: TRBV6-5; cdr3_aa: CAGSSAYEQYF
v_call: TRBV12-1; cdr3_aa: CASRRRLAGRTDTQYF
v_call: TRBV6-2/TRBV6-3; cdr3_aa: CASSHSDRATYEQYF
v_call: TRBV30; cdr3_aa: CAWSDGTGGVNQPQHF
v_call: TRBV6-5; cdr3_aa: CASAPAGLAGPTDTQYF
v_call: TRBV2; cdr3_aa: CASLAGGNYGYTF
v_call: TRBV9; cdr3_aa: CASSPRTSGSGDTQYF
v_call: TRBV30; cdr3_aa: CAWSVGRGMSSQPQHF
v_call: TRBV5-5; cdr3_aa: CASSLVGKNTEAFF
v_call: TRBV10-3; cdr3_aa: CAIKGAGSYGYTF
v_call: TRBV2; cdr3_aa: CASSTDGFYGYTF
v_call: TRBV10-3; cdr3_aa: CAIRETGGDYGYTF
v_call: TRBV5-4; cdr3_aa: CASSQDTGGGYEQYF
v_call: TRBV5-8; cdr3_aa: CASSRDRAGDGYTF
v_call: TRBV28; cdr3_aa: CASSPPDGSYEQYF
v_call: TRBV7-9; cdr3_aa: CASSSKAGRTWTDAQYF
v_call: TRBV20-1; cdr3_aa: CSARPDPDTGELFF
v_call: TRBV5-4; cdr3_aa: CASSLGARGTRNTGELFF
v_call: TRBV24-1; cdr3_aa: CATSAAEEAFF
v_call: TRBV5-1; cdr3_aa: CASSWDRGFNQPQHF
v_call: TRBV5-4; cdr3_aa: CASSLGATAGELFF
v_call: TRBV12-3/TRBV12-4; cdr3_aa: CASSLELLRGREYEQYF
v_call: TRBV10-2; cdr3_aa: CASSLFREGGNEQYF
v_call: TRBV25-1; cdr3_aa: CASRSGLAGPGELLF
v_call: TRBV6-6; cdr3_aa: CASSYDNEQYF
v_call: TRBV20-1; cdr3_aa: CSARDLPYNEQFF
v_call: TRBV6-1; cdr3_aa: CASSGGSRQPQHF
v_call: TRBV5-6; cdr3_aa: CASSFRGVQRNTQYF
v_call: TRBV20-1; cdr3_aa: CSARDLLAGTYVQYF
v_call: TRBV20-1; cdr3_aa: CSARDSGGFYEQYF
v_call: TRBV29-1; cdr3_aa: CSLAGGGEKLFF
v_call: TRBV7-3; cdr3_aa: CASSLSGPPGGKPQHF
v_call: TRBV20-1; cdr3_aa: CSAREIGSSTF
v_call: TRBV15; cdr3_aa: CATSRGQTGNAIYF
v_call: TRBV12-3/TRBV12-4; cdr3_aa: CANSFGYEQYF
v_call: TRBV6-1; cdr3_aa: CASSGPGLAGVWDTQYF
v_call: TRBV4-1; cdr3_aa: CASSLGQGVGTDTQYF
v_call: TRBV11-2; cdr3_aa: CASSSLTGPRTTYEQYF
v_call: TRBV7-2; cdr3_aa: CASSIQGAANTEAFF
v_call: TRBV15; cdr3_aa: CATSGVPRDTRYF